This record looks at one T cell receptor beta chain sequence and its context. Antigen unknown. In the authors' methods: Because ImmunoSEQ provided only junction sequences with no quality scores, the filtering differed. Measured with immunoSEQ multiplex PCR; TCRdb has only the in-frame clones, and not every one. That table furnishes V, J and clone size, whereas the DNA furnished D and trimming. This table has 2 million or so clones, about 95% appearing once. The sample comes from a study of shared clonotypes between healthy human individuals. Study at large: Each donor's CD4 naive and CD4 memory cells filled three plates apiece, CD8 naive two, and CD8 memory one.

Only CD45RO-negative cells positively selected for CCR7 counted as naive CD8 cells, so terminally differentiated effector memory CD45RA+ cells were excluded. The study's findings and limits: The study's rarefaction showed incomplete sorted-subset sequencing despite large depth. An effect of sequencing depth on clonotype sharing among donors was expected.

Per germline, CDR1 SNHLY and CDR2 FYNNEI. The CDR3 spans 12 residues. Trimming took off 11 bases at V and 1 base at J, with 11 bases between the two ends. The sequence was collected from a man between 18 and 29 years old in good health. The chain couples TRBV2 to TRBJ1-1; D remains unclear. The sequenced sample consisted of naive CD8+ T cells sorted from blood. CDR3 amino acids: CAAEDQNTEAFF. In DNA form, the CDR3 reads TGTGCCGCGGAGGATCAGAACACTGAAGCTTTCTTT. Full variable domain (missing parts from reference TRBV2 and TRBJ1-1): EPEVTQTPSHQVTQMGQEVILRCVPISNHLYFYWYRQILGQKVEFLVSFYNNEISEKSEIFDDQFSVERPDGSNFTLKIRSTKLEDSAMYFCAAEDQNTEAFFGQGTRLTVV.